The sequence of this T cell receptor beta chain was determined in a study of T cell responses to AZD1222 COVID-19 vaccine. The study's findings and limits: As reported, nearly half of all spike-specific TCRs target variant regions that are unmutated. Repertoire sampling occurred only after the peak T cell response.

Generated by immunoSEQ multiplex PCR, the TCRdb table keeps only in-frame clones and is missing some. The sample gives around 130,000 clones, 85% to 95% of which show up once; around 7% is in the top ten. There are 13 residues in the CDR3. CDR1 is SGHRS and CDR2 is YFSETQ in the germline V gene. V was clipped by 1 base and J by 6 bases, with 8 bases between them. Points on this clone: As yet, its antigen is unknown.

The chain combines TRBV5-1 with TRBJ2-1; no definite D call. The receptor was derived from an adult in good health. Here the sequenced sample was peripheral blood, taken on day 0 of AZD1222 vaccination. The CDR3 DNA is TGCGCCAGCAGCTTGTGGGGTGTCAATGAGCAGTTCTTC. Protein sequence: CASSLWGVNEQFF. Looking up the rest from reference TRBV5-1 and TRBJ2-1 gives the full variable domain: KAGVTQTPRYLIKTRGQQVTLSCSPISGHRSVSWYQQTPGQGLQFLFEYFSETQRNKGNFPGRFSGRQFSNSRSEMNVSTLELGDSALYLCASSLWGVNEQFFGPGTRLTVL.